Sequencing of this TCR beta chain was carried out in a study of blood T cell repertoires in COVID-19. The CDR3 spans 15 residues. Germline CDR1 and CDR2: SQVTM and ANQGSEA. V lost 4 bases, J lost 4 bases, and 19 bases lay in between. Profiling relied on immunoSEQ multiplex PCR, and the TCRdb table lists in-frame clones only, not all of them. The sample comprises 200,000 to 250,000 clones, 70% to 85% of which are singletons, and approximately 1.8% rests with the top ten. Sequencing was performed on PBMCs or T cells enriched from blood (not recorded which). The sequence derives from a man aged 55 to 70 who had recovered from COVID-19. J is TRBJ2-5 and V is TRBV29-1, with D possibly matching TRBD2 (5 bases). CDR3 DNA sequence: TGCAGCGTTGTGAGTACTCGGGGTGGTAGAGAGACCCAGTACTTC. Its translation: CSVVSTRGGRETQYF.